The 6 T cell receptor beta chains below come from one sample, sequenced in a study of T cells in Graves' hyperthyroidism and ophthalmopathy. Researchers took RNA transcripts and amplified the TCR beta CDR3 regions from them. HTBI primers were employed in a first-round RT-PCR of the TCR CDR3. A single record per CDR3 protein comes from TCRdb applying MiXCR to the multiplex PCR reads. The sample includes 500,000 to 650,000 distinct CDR3 sequences, 14% of them seen just once. The sample consisted of blood. Receptors were obtained from a woman between 40 and 50 years old with Graves' hyperthyroidism.

Many counts were recorded for this clonotype. The V call is TRBV20-1, the J call TRBJ1-5; D remains ambiguous. Trimming removed 4 bases from V and 5 bases from J, with 9 bases in between. The CDR3 length is 12 residues. Germline CDR1 is DFQATT and CDR2 is SNEGSKA (reference sequence). The CDR3 sequence: CSATDTDQPQHF. DNA of the CDR3: TGCAGTGCTACGGATACGGATCAGCCCCAGCATTTT.

The chain employs TRBV10-3 and TRBJ1-5; 8 bases agree with TRBD1. CDR3 length: 14 residues. In germline, CDR1 is ENHRY, CDR2 SYGVKD. The J segment lost 5 bases and the V segment lost 5 bases, leaving 5 bases of the junction unmatched. The CDR3 bases are TGTGCCATCAGTTGGACAGGGCCGCATCAGCCCCAGCATTTT. It is translated as CAISWTGPHQPQHF.

The J gene is TRBJ2-3, the V gene TRBV10-3, with 13 bases identical to TRBD2. Per the germline V gene, CDR1 is ENHRY and CDR2 is SYGVKD. V lost 4 bases, J lost 6 bases, and 4 bases stayed unmatched. The CDR3 is 15 amino acids. The CDR3 DNA follows: TGTGCCATCAGTGGGACTAGCGGGAGCCCTGATACGCAGTATTTT. Amino acid sequence: CAISGTSGSPDTQYF.

This clonotype was seen a few times. V gene TRBV6-1 combines with J gene TRBJ2-6, with D possibly TRBD2 on 5 matching bases. The CDR3 consists of 15 residues. Trimming pared 8 bases from V and 0 bases from J, leaving 11 bases between. Germline-derived CDR1 and CDR2 are MNHNS and SASEGT. The CDR3 loop is CASFLEDSGANVLTF. The DNA for the CDR3 is TGTGCCAGCTTTCTGGAGGACTCTGGGGCCAACGTCCTGACTTTC.

The chain employs TRBV20-1 and TRBJ2-2, with TRBD2 matching over 13 bases. CDR3 length: 19 residues. V shed 0 bases and J 2 bases; nucleotides not matched to a gene: 9. Germline V lookup: CDR1 DFQATT, CDR2 SNEGSKA (reference sequence). The CDR3 region is CSARDRRGLAGANTGELFF. CDR3 nucleotides: TGCAGTGCTAGAGATCGACGAGGACTAGCGGGAGCTAACACCGGGGAGCTGTTTTTT.

The rearrangement uses TRBV28 and TRBJ2-1; D possibly corresponds to TRBD2 (6 bases). Germline CDR1 reads MDHEN; CDR2 reads SYDVKM. The CDR3 has 15 residues. V was shortened by 3 bases and J by 5 bases, with 14 bases between the two germline ends. CDR3 region: CASSFVAEIDNEQFF. The CDR3 region has the DNA TGTGCCAGCAGTTTTGTAGCGGAGATAGACAATGAGCAGTTCTTC.